This T cell receptor (beta chain) was obtained from a study of resident and recirculating memory T cells in vitiligo. The overall study: Shave-biopsy epidermis from lesional and nonlesional skin was sequenced alongside PBMCs. Overall study findings and caveats: Different lesions suggested infiltration by different T cell clones.

Sequencing used immunoSEQ multiplex PCR; TCRdb keeps in-frame clones, though not all of them. The table has tens of thousands of clones, approximately 93% seen once; the top ten hold over 4.5%. The CDR3 has 16 residues. The germline V gene encodes CDR1 MNHEY and CDR2 SVGAGI. Losses at the gene ends were 0 bases for V and 0 bases for J; bases not matched to a gene: 3. As regards this clone: Its antigen remains unknown.

The chain is built from TRBV6-5 and TRBJ2-3; TRBD2 agrees at 7 bases. This sequence originates from a male donor with vitiligo. Source material: blood. Here the CDR3 DNA reads TGTGCCAGCAGTTACTCGACGCGGGGGAGCACAGATACGCAGTATTTT. Protein product: CASSYSTRGSTDTQYF.